This TCR beta chain was captured in a study of blood T cell repertoires in COVID-19. Measured with immunoSEQ multiplex PCR; TCRdb has only the in-frame clones, and not every one. The sample carries roughly 150,000 clones, 88% recorded once. This clonotype originated in a woman aged 70 to 79 with acute or convalescent COVID-19. The sample taken for sequencing was peripheral blood.

The CDR3 region has the DNA TGTGCCAGCAGCCCGTACACAGGGACCTATGGCTACACCTTC. It yields the protein CASSPYTGTYGYTF. This rearrangement joins TRBV7-9 to TRBJ1-2; D perhaps matches TRBD1 (6 bases). The CDR3 has 14 amino acids. Between the trimmed V and J ends, which lost 5 bases and 4 bases, there was a span of 14 bases. Germline V gives CDR1 SEHNR, CDR2 FQNEAQ (reference sequence).